One and the same sample provided the 10 T cell receptor beta chains below, sequenced in a study of shared clonotypes between healthy human individuals. Clones were sequenced by immunoSEQ multiplex PCR, and TCRdb holds only the in-frame ones, with some missing. The repertoire includes roughly 700,000 clones, over 65% of them detected once, and over 1.5% sits in the top ten. Input material: memory CD4+ T cells sorted from blood. Subset defined: CD45RA-negative fraction. These TCRs come from a woman aged 30 to 39 in good health.

The V and J genes are TRBV19 and TRBJ2-1; D gene unclear. There are 14 residues in the CDR3. The germline gives CDR1 LNHDA, CDR2 SQIVND (reference sequence). The V and J ends lost 3 bases and 5 bases respectively, with 11 bases between them. The CDR3 coding sequence is TGTGCCAGTAGTATCTGGGGTGGGGACAATGAGCAGTTCTTC. Its protein is CASSIWGGDNEQFF.

The rearrangement uses TRBV11-3 and TRBJ2-1, with a tentative D call TRBD2 (6 bases). Germline CDR1 SGHNT, CDR2 YENEEA. Trimming took 3 bases from V and 1 from J, leaving 7 bases between them. This CDR3 spans 14 amino acids. This CDR3 reads CASSFGGSYNEQFF. The DNA of the CDR3 is TGTGCCAGCAGCTTTGGGGGGTCCTACAATGAGCAGTTCTTC.

The chain combines TRBV5-1 with TRBJ2-4; maybe TRBD1 (5 bases). The CDR3 runs to 13 residues. Trimming stripped 4 bases from V and 9 bases from J, with 14 bases between. Germline-derived CDR1 and CDR2 are SGHRS and YFSETQ. The CDR3 region has the DNA TGCGCCAGCAGCCCGACAGATTTAAGCATTCAGTACTTC. It specifies CASSPTDLSIQYF.

This chain connects TRBV2 to TRBJ2-3; TRBD2 aligns across 11 bases. Germline V gives CDR1 SNHLY, CDR2 FYNNEI. V lost 7 bases, J lost 0 bases, and 6 bases stayed unmatched. The CDR3 is made up of 16 amino acids. In DNA, the CDR3 is TGTGCCAGCACCGTGGGACTAGCGGTCAGCACAGATACGCAGTATTTT. It yields the protein CASTVGLAVSTDTQYF.

V is TRBV10-1 and J is TRBJ2-7, with TRBD1 matching over 7 bases. The germline CDR1 and CDR2 sequences are WNHNN and SYGVQD (reference sequence). The trim removed 9 bases at V and 6 bases at J, leaving 14 bases unmatched. CDR3 length: 14 residues. CDR3 in amino acids: CASSTGQAIGEQYF. The CDR3 bases are TGCGCCAGTTCGACCGGACAGGCGATCGGCGAGCAGTACTTC.

This clone was picked up many times. V gene TRBV9 combines with J gene TRBJ2-3; 7 nucleotides line up with TRBD1. CDR1 is SGDLS, CDR2 YYNGEE, per germline. V shed 0 bases, J shed 3 bases, and the junction held 7 bases outside the gene matches. The CDR3 is 16 amino acids. CDR3 amino acids: CASSVGDRVGTDTQYF. The CDR3 DNA is TGTGCCAGCAGCGTAGGCGACAGGGTAGGGACAGATACGCAGTATTTT.

The chain recombines TRBV10-2 with TRBJ2-5, with TRBD1 as a possible D gene (5 bases). This CDR3 spans 12 amino acids. V gave up 5 bases and J gave up 5 bases, with 9 bases separating them. The V gene's germline CDR1 is WSHSY and CDR2 SAAADI. This CDR3 is CASSQGWETQYF. The DNA of the CDR3 is TGCGCCAGCAGTCAGGGTTGGGAGACCCAGTACTTC.

The chain's CDR3 is CASSPVVVNTEAFF. DNA of the CDR3: TGTGCCAGCAGCCCGGTAGTCGTGAACACTGAAGCTTTCTTT. The V gene is TRBV5-5, the J gene TRBJ1-1, with D unclear. The CDR3 runs 14 residues. V lost 4 bases and J 0 bases, leaving 10 bases between the germline ends. Germline V gene sequence: CDR1 SGHKS, CDR2 YYEKEE (reference sequence).

The V and J genes are TRBV5-1 and TRBJ2-7; tentative D call: TRBD1 (6 bases). Between the trimmed V and J ends, which lost 3 bases and 4 bases, there was a span of 17 bases. CDR1 and CDR2 (germline): SGHRS, YFSETQ. This CDR3 spans 15 amino acids. As DNA, the CDR3 is TGCGCCAGCAGCTCACTACAGGGTAAAGCTTACGAGCAGTACTTC. This gives the protein CASSSLQGKAYEQYF.

The rearrangement joins TRBV9 to TRBJ2-1, with 11 bases identical to TRBD2. V lost 0 bases and J lost 4; bases outside the gene matches: 6. The CDR3 is made up of 17 amino acids. CDR1 SGDLS and CDR2 YYNGEE come from the germline V gene. CDR3 DNA: TGTGCCAGCAGCGTAGATAGAGGGACTAGCGGTTACAATGAGCAGTTCTTC. It yields the protein CASSVDRGTSGYNEQFF.